Listed here are 7 T cell receptor beta chains from one sample, sequenced in a study of blood T cell repertoires in COVID-19. Assay used: immunoSEQ multiplex PCR; TCRdb lists only in-frame clones, some missing. The sample records fewer than 250,000 clones, about 85% being singletons. The sequenced sample was peripheral blood. The receptors originated from a man between 35 and 55 years old with acute or convalescent COVID-19.

The genes are TRBV19 and TRBJ2-3; 7 bases map to TRBD1. After removal of 5 bases from V and 0 bases from J, the junction contained 8 bases not matched to a gene. The CDR3 sequence is 16 residues long. Germline V CDR1 and CDR2: LNHDA, SQIVND (reference sequence). The CDR3 DNA sequence: TGTGCCAGTAGTGCCGGGACAGACCGTAGCACAGATACGCAGTATTTT. Encoded protein: CASSAGTDRSTDTQYF.

This clone has a single count. The chain uses TRBV7-9 and TRBJ1-4; 7 nucleotides line up with TRBD1. V was pared by 5 bases and J by 5 bases, with 8 bases of the junction left unmatched. The CDR3 has 15 residues. Per germline, CDR1 SEHNR and CDR2 FQNEAQ (reference sequence). This CDR3 reads CASSPHRGLNEKLFF. For the CDR3, the DNA is TGTGCCAGCAGCCCCCACAGGGGATTAAATGAAAAACTGTTTTTT.

The rearrangement joins TRBV28 to TRBJ2-5, with D perhaps TRBD1 (6 bases). Germline CDR1 reads MDHEN; CDR2 reads SYDVKM. The CDR3 spans 14 residues. The germline V and J ends were trimmed by 6 bases and 5 bases, with 16 bases remaining between them. CDR3 DNA: TGTGCCAGCAGGATACAGGGAATGTCGGAGACCCAGTACTTC. It yields the protein CASRIQGMSETQYF.

The chain couples TRBV11-1 to TRBJ1-1; D may be TRBD1 (6 bases). The germline V gene encodes CDR1 SGHAT and CDR2 FQDESV (reference sequence). Trimming removed 8 bases from V and 1 base from J, with 17 bases in between. This CDR3 comprises 15 residues. The CDR3 sequence is CASRGVGGWNTEAFF. In DNA, the CDR3 is TGTGCCAGCCGGGGAGTTGGGGGCTGGAACACTGAAGCTTTCTTT.

The J gene is TRBJ1-5, the V gene TRBV5-8; D not certain. Trimming shortened V by 4 bases and J by 0 bases, and 8 bases separated the two germline ends. The CDR3 is 14 residues long. The germline V gene encodes CDR1 SGHTS and CDR2 YDEGEE. CDR3 DNA: TGTGCCAGCAGCATAGAAAATAGCAATCAGCCCCAGCATTTT. Amino acids: CASSIENSNQPQHF.

This clone was seen once. The chain has TRBV6-5 and TRBJ2-7; no reliable D call. Trimming stripped 2 bases from V and 6 bases from J, with 17 bases between. The CDR3 runs to 15 residues. Germline V gives CDR1 MNHEY, CDR2 SVGAGI. The DNA for the CDR3 is TGTGCCAGCAGTTACACCTCCTCCTCTTCGGGCGAGCAGTACTTC. It encodes CASSYTSSSSGEQYF.

The V and J genes are TRBV27 and TRBJ1-5; D possibly corresponds to TRBD1 (5 bases). The germline V gene has CDR1 MNHEY and CDR2 SMNVEV (reference sequence). The CDR3 covers 14 residues. V was cut by 2 bases and J by 9 bases, with 14 bases left in between. CDR3 nucleotides: TGTGCCAGCAGTTTACTGGGCAGGGCGACGCCCCAGCATTTT. Its protein is CASSLLGRATPQHF.